The entry below describes one T cell receptor (beta chain). This clone was picked up a small number of times. This receptor's antigen is unknown. Per-nucleotide qualities are absent, and no much larger clonotype sits a single base away. This entry is derived from a study of sequential checkpoint blockade in melanoma (dated by TCRdb to between 2019 and 2020). Background on the whole study: Using 1:1 randomization, the trial assigned patients either to first-line nivolumab followed by ipilimumab (arm A) or to ipilimumab followed by nivolumab (arm B). Maintenance nivolumab came after both trial sequences. DNA from about 99 pretreatment melanoma tumor samples was subjected to TCRbeta immunosequencing. For approximately 20 patients, matched tumor biopsies were taken both before treatment and at week 13, after single-agent nivolumab (arm A) or ipilimumab (arm B). Approximately 79% of the matched pre- and post-treatment tumor biopsy pairs came from the same lesion. Here is what the overall study found, with its caveats: Small sample sizes and reduced statistical power limited the within-arm analyses of tumor T-cell fraction. Tumor T-cell fraction and clonality correlated with PD-L1 staining and CD8+ T-cell counts but not with mutational load. Among patients in the nivolumab-first arm (arm A), tumor TIL clonality before treatment was associated with response (P = .04). Patients with increases in tumor T-cell fraction and clonality by week 13 were approximately 30 times more likely to achieve clinical benefit. The response-prediction model combining TCR metrics and mutation burden needs validation in larger, independent patient cohorts.

The sample's treatment or condition label is to be understood as: randomized to nivolumab then ipilimumab (arm A) or the reverse (arm B). No trial patient had received prior DNA-damaging chemotherapy. Samples were obtained from patients with melanoma enrolled in CheckMate 064, a randomized, open-label phase II trial of sequential checkpoint blockade. Genomic DNA from formalin-fixed paraffin-embedded (FFPE) tissue samples served as the input for tumor TCR sequencing. TCRbeta CDR3 regions were immunosequenced from genomic DNA with the immunoSEQ Assay. Prior to high-throughput sequencing, genomic DNA was amplified by bias-controlled multiplex PCR. The paper's data handling went like this. To quantify the absolute abundance of each unique TCRbeta CDR3 region, the sequences were collapsed and filtered. Clonality was defined as 1 minus Pielou's evenness and was calculated using productive rearrangements only. Tumor T-cell fraction was computed by normalizing TCRbeta template counts to usable DNA, estimated from several housekeeping genes. A previously published method was used to identify clones whose frequencies were significantly greater in on-treatment samples than in baseline samples. In its TCRdb copy, this immuneACCESS table keeps in-frame sequences only and misses some clones. Where compared with another copy, unresolved V genes explain less than half of these, and the others have no known cause. V and J calls and clone size are copied from that table; D and trimming were computed from the DNA. In all, the sample holds approximately 4,900 clones, and roughly 25% of those were seen once. Clones ranked in the top ten supply about 9% of the sample.

The CDR3 goes from the cysteine to the phenylalanine over 15 residues. The only DNA kept is the CDR3, 45 bases in frame from the first base. As encoded in the germline V gene, CDR1 is MDHEN while CDR2 is SYDVKM. The V end loses 7 bases and the J end loses 9 bases, and a stretch of 22 bases separates them. The rearrangement joined TRBV28 to TRBJ2-1; a confident D gene designation cannot be given. Sequenced here: tumor tissue (inferred from file names), sampled from a patient given nivolumab and ipilimumab in sequence. The source is a human donor with melanoma. The nucleotide sequence reads as follows: TGTGCCAGCAACCTCGGTCGTAACCCCGTCGGTGAGCAGTTCTTC. This yields the protein CASNLGRNPVGEQFF.